This TCR beta chain was identified in a study of T cells in Graves' hyperthyroidism and ophthalmopathy. The CDR3 contains 14 residues. Trimming took 2 bases from V and 5 from J, leaving 15 bases between them. Germline values: CDR1 DFQATT, CDR2 SNEGSKA (reference sequence). Only a few counts were recorded for this clonotype. Authors of the study amplified TCR beta CDR3 regions from RNA transcripts. The TCR CDR3 first-round RT-PCR relied on the HTBI primer set. TCRdb called the multiplex PCR reads again in MiXCR, with one record for every CDR3 protein. The table has 500,000 to 550,000 distinct CDR3 sequences, 15% to 20% seen once.

The receptor comes from a man between 35 and 55 years old with Graves' ophthalmopathy. Sequenced material: blood. This chain links TRBV20-1 with TRBJ2-5; D perhaps matches TRBD1 (6 bases). The CDR3 here is CSARWVAGVETQYF. The CDR3, as DNA: TGCAGTGCTAGATGGGTGGCAGGGGTCGAGACCCAGTACTTC.